The TCR beta chain described here comes from a study of vaccination effects on CD4 cells after COVID-19. Study-level background: Antigen-specific CD4+ T cells were expanded (with viral peptide pools) by the ViraFEST assay ahead of sequencing. Two doses of either BNT162b2 or mRNA-1273 were given to each participant.

TCRdb keeps only in-frame clones here, not all; method: immunoSEQ multiplex PCR. The data hold under 60,000 clones, with roughly three fifths observed a single time. V was trimmed by 0 bases and J by 0 bases, leaving 10 bases between them. Germline V gives CDR1 SGHRS, CDR2 YFSETQ. The CDR3 has 16 amino acids. Turning to this clone: The antigen remains undetermined.

Scientists isolated CD4+ T cells after an approximately 10-day culture period ended. The V and J genes are TRBV5-1 and TRBJ1-3, with D perhaps TRBD1 (6 bases). Here the sequenced sample was CD4+ T cells from PBMCs cultured without peptide, taken before COVID-19 vaccination. The origin of this receptor is a human donor who received a COVID-19 vaccine. The CDR3 reads CASSLGQGSSGNTIYF. CDR3 bases: TGCGCCAGCAGCTTGGGCCAGGGGAGCTCTGGAAACACCATATATTTT.